Below, 6 T cell receptor beta chains from the same sample are listed, as sequenced in a study of shared clonotypes between healthy human individuals. Profiled with immunoSEQ multiplex PCR; TCRdb holds only in-frame clones, not every one. The sample holds about 2.4 million clones, more than 85% seen once. The sequenced sample was naive CD4+ T cells from PBMCs. Subset defined: CD45RA+ positively selected. The receptors stem from a man between 18 and 35 years old in good health. Some clones in this sample may be carry-over from other donors' samples.

This chain links TRBV25-1 with TRBJ2-2, with D perhaps TRBD1 or TRBD2 (5 bases each). Trimming cost V 4 bases and J 1 base, with 7 bases left between them. Germline V gene data show CDR1 as MGHDK and CDR2 as SYGVNS. The CDR3 has 14 residues. The CDR3 loop reads CASSGGMNTGELFF. The DNA for the CDR3 is TGTGCCAGCAGTGGGGGGATGAACACCGGGGAGCTGTTTTTT.

The V gene is TRBV10-3, the J gene TRBJ2-1; 16 bases agree with TRBD2. V shed 8 bases, J shed 7 bases, and the junction held 11 bases outside the gene matches. Per the germline V gene, CDR1 is ENHRY and CDR2 is SYGVKD. The CDR3 is 17 residues long. The CDR3 DNA is TGTGCCATCGGGGGAGGGACTAGCGGGAGGGCATCAAATGAGCAGTTCTTC. It is translated as CAIGGGTSGRASNEQFF.

The genes are TRBV7-2 and TRBJ1-5; D remains ambiguous. Germline V CDR1 and CDR2: SGHTA, FQGNSA. CDR3 size: 13 residues. Trimming stripped 2 bases from V and 5 bases from J, with 7 bases between. The CDR3 DNA sequence: TGTGCCAGCAGCTTAATCGGGGATCAGCCCCAGCATTTT. Translating it yields CASSLIGDQPQHF.

The genes are TRBV30 and TRBJ1-5; 9 nucleotides match TRBD1. The ends lost 1 base at V and 6 bases at J; junction bases unmatched: 10. The CDR3 covers 16 residues. Germline CDR1 and CDR2: GTSNPN and SVGIG (reference sequence). CDR3 sequence reads: CAWSGDRTGASQPQHF. As DNA, the CDR3 is TGTGCCTGGAGTGGAGATCGGACAGGGGCGTCTCAGCCCCAGCATTTT.

The chain carries TRBV6-1 and TRBJ1-5; D not certain. Germline-derived CDR1 and CDR2 are MNHNS and SASEGT. CDR3 length: 13 amino acids. Trimming stripped 9 bases from V and 0 bases from J, with 9 bases between. The CDR3: CASGENSNQPQHF. The DNA of the CDR3 is TGTGCCAGTGGGGAAAATAGCAATCAGCCCCAGCATTTT.

The rearrangement joins TRBV6-5 to TRBJ2-5; no definite D call. V lost 0 bases to trimming and J lost 4 bases, with 12 bases between them. The CDR3 consists of 15 residues. CDR1 MNHEY and CDR2 SVGAGI come from the germline V gene. The CDR3, as DNA: TGTGCCAGCAGTTACTCGAACAGAGGCGCAGAGACCCAGTACTTC. Protein product: CASSYSNRGAETQYF.